This is a list of T cell receptor beta chains from one sample in a study of blood T cell repertoires in COVID-19. Profiling relied on immunoSEQ multiplex PCR, and the TCRdb table lists in-frame clones only, not all of them. The sample lists a few hundred thousand clones; approximately 88% were seen once. The sample was peripheral blood. The receptor source for this set is a man aged 35 to 55 with acute or convalescent COVID-19. Both conserved end residues are part of each CDR3. Fields, in order: V gene, clone size, D gene, J gene, CDR3 DNA, CDR3 protein. A D gene is named only where the DNA matches it firmly. A row's size may be missing; if present it is once, few, many or a size class.

V gene: TRBV15
clone size: .
D gene: .
J gene: TRBJ1-2
CDR3 DNA: TGTGCCACCAGCAGCCCCGGGACACTGAACTATGGCTACACCTTC
CDR3 protein: CATSSPGTLNYGYTF

V gene: TRBV12-5
clone size: .
D gene: .
J gene: TRBJ2-3
CDR3 DNA: TGTGCTAGTGGTCTAGGGGGACCCACAGATACGCAGTATTTT
CDR3 protein: CASGLGGPTDTQYF

V gene: TRBV28
clone size: .
D gene: .
J gene: TRBJ2-7
CDR3 DNA: TGTGCCGCAGGGGGGACGGAGACTGGATGGGGCGAGCAGTACTTC
CDR3 protein: CAAGGTETGWGEQYF

V gene: TRBV11-1
clone size: .
D gene: .
J gene: TRBJ1-2
CDR3 DNA: TGTGCCAGCAGCTTAGTTGCGGGCTCTGGCTACACCTTC
CDR3 protein: CASSLVAGSGYTF

V gene: TRBV6-1
clone size: .
D gene: .
J gene: TRBJ1-4
CDR3 DNA: TGTGCCAGCAGTGAAGGGGGCGTTAATGAAAAACTGTTTTTT
CDR3 protein: CASSEGGVNEKLFF

V gene: TRBV4-1
clone size: .
D gene: .
J gene: TRBJ1-2
CDR3 DNA: TGCGCCAGCAGCCAACAAGGAGGGCTATATGGCTACACCTTC
CDR3 protein: CASSQQGGLYGYTF

V gene: TRBV19
clone size: .
D gene: TRBD1
J gene: TRBJ1-5
CDR3 DNA: TGTGCCAGTAGTGCCGGACAGGGCAATCAGCCCCAGCATTTT
CDR3 protein: CASSAGQGNQPQHF

V gene: TRBV7-3
clone size: .
D gene: TRBD1
J gene: TRBJ2-7
CDR3 DNA: TGTGCCAGCAGCCCATTCGGGACAGGGACCTACGAGCAGTACTTC
CDR3 protein: CASSPFGTGTYEQYF

V gene: TRBV4-1
clone size: .
D gene: .
J gene: TRBJ1-1
CDR3 DNA: TGCGCCAGCAGCCAGGCCAACACTGAAGCTTTCTTT
CDR3 protein: CASSQANTEAFF

V gene: TRBV5-6
clone size: .
D gene: .
J gene: TRBJ2-2
CDR3 DNA: TGTGCCAGCAGTCAACAAAACACCGGGGAGCTGTTTTTT
CDR3 protein: CASSQQNTGELFF

V gene: TRBV9
clone size: .
D gene: .
J gene: TRBJ2-7
CDR3 DNA: TGTGCCAGCAGCGTAGTCTCGGGTTACGAGCAGTACTTC
CDR3 protein: CASSVVSGYEQYF

V gene: TRBV28
clone size: once
D gene: TRBD1
J gene: TRBJ2-3
CDR3 DNA: TGTGCCAGCAGTTTTTCGGCAGGGGGCCTCACAGATACGCAGTATTTT
CDR3 protein: CASSFSAGGLTDTQYF

V gene: TRBV29-1
clone size: .
D gene: .
J gene: TRBJ1-2
CDR3 DNA: TGCAGCGTCTGGACAGCGGATAACTATGGCTACACCTTC
CDR3 protein: CSVWTADNYGYTF

V gene: TRBV6-5
clone size: .
D gene: TRBD1
J gene: TRBJ2-3
CDR3 DNA: TGTGCCAGCGGGACGGACAGGGGCGACACAGATACGCAGTATTTT
CDR3 protein: CASGTDRGDTDTQYF

V gene: TRBV30
clone size: few
D gene: .
J gene: TRBJ1-5
CDR3 DNA: TGTGCCTGGGGCGCGGGAAGGAATCAGCCCCAGCATTTT
CDR3 protein: CAWGAGRNQPQHF

V gene: TRBV28
clone size: .
D gene: .
J gene: TRBJ2-7
CDR3 DNA: TGTGCCAGCCTCGACCTCACTACCTACGAGCAGTACTTC
CDR3 protein: CASLDLTTYEQYF

V gene: TRBV20-1
clone size: few
D gene: .
J gene: TRBJ1-4
CDR3 DNA: TGCAGTGCCGGGAATAATGAAAAACTGTTTTTT
CDR3 protein: CSAGNNEKLFF

V gene: TRBV10-1
clone size: .
D gene: TRBD2
J gene: TRBJ2-1
CDR3 DNA: TGCGCCAGCAGCGATCGTTTAGCGGGAACCTTTAATGAGCAGTTCTTC
CDR3 protein: CASSDRLAGTFNEQFF

V gene: TRBV5-1
clone size: .
D gene: TRBD1
J gene: TRBJ2-7
CDR3 DNA: TGCGCCAGCAGCTTCCGGGACAGGGGGCCTGAGCAGTACTTC
CDR3 protein: CASSFRDRGPEQYF

V gene: TRBV6-6
clone size: .
D gene: .
J gene: TRBJ1-3
CDR3 DNA: TGTGCCGCCCGGGGTCCCTCTGGAAACACCATATATTTT
CDR3 protein: CAARGPSGNTIYF

V gene: TRBV6-5
clone size: .
D gene: TRBD1
J gene: TRBJ1-2
CDR3 DNA: TGTGCCAGCAGTTATAGAAGACAGGGGGCTTGGCATGGCTACACCTTC
CDR3 protein: CASSYRRQGAWHGYTF

V gene: TRBV5-1
clone size: .
D gene: .
J gene: TRBJ1-1
CDR3 DNA: TGCGCCAGCAGCTTCACCGCTGTACAAACAGGACCAATTGGCACTGAAGCTTTCTTT
CDR3 protein: CASSFTAVQTGPIGTEAFF

V gene: TRBV3-1/TRBV3-2
clone size: .
D gene: .
J gene: TRBJ2-3
CDR3 DNA: TGTGCCAGCAGCCCCGACACGTGGGCAACAGATACGCAGTATTTT
CDR3 protein: CASSPDTWATDTQYF

V gene: TRBV28
clone size: .
D gene: .
J gene: TRBJ1-3
CDR3 DNA: TGTGCCAGCAGTTTATGGGGCAGCTCTGGAAACACCATATATTTT
CDR3 protein: CASSLWGSSGNTIYF

V gene: TRBV6-2/TRBV6-3
clone size: .
D gene: .
J gene: TRBJ2-1
CDR3 DNA: TGTGCCAGCAGTAGAGAAGCCAATGAGCAGTTCTTC
CDR3 protein: CASSREANEQFF

V gene: TRBV29-1
clone size: once
D gene: .
J gene: TRBJ2-7
CDR3 DNA: TGCAGCGCCCTGGGCGGGACCTACGAGCAGTACTTC
CDR3 protein: CSALGGTYEQYF

V gene: TRBV19
clone size: .
D gene: .
J gene: TRBJ2-3
CDR3 DNA: TGTGCCAGTACCGGGGGTGTCCCAGATACGCAGTATTTT
CDR3 protein: CASTGGVPDTQYF

V gene: TRBV7-2
clone size: .
D gene: .
J gene: TRBJ1-2
CDR3 DNA: TGTGCCAGCAGCCCTTCTCTCTATGGCTACACCTTC
CDR3 protein: CASSPSLYGYTF

V gene: TRBV6-6
clone size: once
D gene: TRBD1
J gene: TRBJ1-1
CDR3 DNA: TGTGCCAGCAGTTACTCAGACAGGGGATACACTGAAGCTTTCTTT
CDR3 protein: CASSYSDRGYTEAFF

V gene: TRBV27
clone size: .
D gene: TRBD1
J gene: TRBJ1-6
CDR3 DNA: TGTGCCAGCAGTTCGGGACAGGGTTCTTGGTATTATAATTCACCCCTCCACTTT
CDR3 protein: CASSSGQGSWYYNSPLHF

V gene: TRBV27
clone size: .
D gene: TRBD1
J gene: TRBJ1-1
CDR3 DNA: TGTGCCAGCAGTCGTACGGGACAGTTGAACACTGAAGCTTTCTTT
CDR3 protein: CASSRTGQLNTEAFF

V gene: TRBV19
clone size: .
D gene: TRBD1
J gene: TRBJ1-2
CDR3 DNA: TGTGCCAGTAGTCAGGACAGGGTCCGGGGCTACACCTTC
CDR3 protein: CASSQDRVRGYTF

V gene: TRBV27
clone size: .
D gene: .
J gene: TRBJ2-7
CDR3 DNA: TGTGCCAGCAGTTTAGGGCGGGCCTACGAGCAGTACTTC
CDR3 protein: CASSLGRAYEQYF